This TCR beta chain comes out of a study of shared clonotypes between healthy human individuals. Background on the study: Ranging from 18 to 49 in age, donors were a couple of women and three men.

TCRdb's table, derived via immunoSEQ multiplex PCR, lists solely in-frame clones and lacks some. The sample holds around 2.5 million clones; over 85% are singletons and the top ten take roughly 0.36%. Donors were healthy HIV-negative adults without recently reported acute infections or vaccinations. Germline values: CDR1 MDHEN, CDR2 SYDVKM. The CDR3 loop spans 16 amino acids. With 5 bases clipped from V and 2 bases from J, the junction kept 12 bases outside the gene matches. The sequencing sample was made of naive CD4+ T cells from PBMCs. Documented subset: CD45RA+ positively selected. This chain connects TRBV28 to TRBJ2-7, with 7 nucleotides matching TRBD1. This clonotype originated in a man aged 18 to 30 in good health. Some clones in this sample may be carry-over from other donors' samples. The CDR3, as DNA: TGTGCCAGCAGTACCTTTAGGACAGGACACCCCTACGAGCAGTACTTC. Its protein is CASSTFRTGHPYEQYF.